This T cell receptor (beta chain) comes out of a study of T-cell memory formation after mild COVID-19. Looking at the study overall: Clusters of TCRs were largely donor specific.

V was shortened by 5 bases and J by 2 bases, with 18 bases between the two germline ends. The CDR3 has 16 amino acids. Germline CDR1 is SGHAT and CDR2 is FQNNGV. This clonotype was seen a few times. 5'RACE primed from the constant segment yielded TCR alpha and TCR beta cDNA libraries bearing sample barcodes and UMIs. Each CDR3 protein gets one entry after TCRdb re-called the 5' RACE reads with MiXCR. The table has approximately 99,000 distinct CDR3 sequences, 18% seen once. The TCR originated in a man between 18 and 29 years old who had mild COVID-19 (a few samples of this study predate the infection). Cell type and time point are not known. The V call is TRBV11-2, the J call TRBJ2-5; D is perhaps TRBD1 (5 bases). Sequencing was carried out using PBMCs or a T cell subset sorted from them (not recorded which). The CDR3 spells CASSPSAGRLQETQYF. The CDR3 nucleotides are TGTGCCAGCAGCCCCTCGGCAGGGCGCTTACAAGAGACCCAGTACTTC.